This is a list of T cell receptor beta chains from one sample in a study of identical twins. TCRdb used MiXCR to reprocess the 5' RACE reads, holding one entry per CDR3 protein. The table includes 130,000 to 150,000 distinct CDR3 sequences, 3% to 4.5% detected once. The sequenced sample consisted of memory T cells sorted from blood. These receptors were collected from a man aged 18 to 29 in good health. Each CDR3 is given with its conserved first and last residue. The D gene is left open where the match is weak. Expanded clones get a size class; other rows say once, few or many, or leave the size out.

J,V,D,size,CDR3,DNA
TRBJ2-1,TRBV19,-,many,CASSIMVARANEQFF,TGTGCCAGTAGTATTATGGTAGCGCGAGCCAATGAGCAGTTCTTC
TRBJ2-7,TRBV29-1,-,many,CSVALSSYEQYF,TGCAGCGTGGCACTGAGCTCCTACGAGCAGTACTTC
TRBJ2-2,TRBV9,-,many,CASSVVEGNTGELFF,TGTGCCAGCAGCGTAGTAGAGGGAAACACCGGGGAGCTGTTTTTT
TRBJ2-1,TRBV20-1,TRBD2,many,CSADLGTNNEQFF,TGCAGCGCGGACTTGGGGACTAACAATGAGCAGTTCTTC
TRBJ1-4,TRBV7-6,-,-,CASSLELSGTNEKLFF,TGTGCCAGCAGCTTAGAACTGTCAGGGACTAATGAAAAACTGTTTTTT
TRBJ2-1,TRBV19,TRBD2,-,CASTLAGQIYNEQFF,TGTGCCAGTACCCTAGCGGGGCAAATCTACAATGAGCAGTTCTTC
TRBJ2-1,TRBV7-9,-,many,CASTDYNEQFF,TGTGCCAGCACCGACTACAATGAGCAGTTCTTC
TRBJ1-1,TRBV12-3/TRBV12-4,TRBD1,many,CASSLNRGTEAFF,TGTGCCAGCAGTTTAAACAGGGGGACTGAAGCTTTCTTT
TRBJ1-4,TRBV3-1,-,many,CASSQGRSATNEKLFF,TGTGCCAGCAGCCAAGGGCGGAGCGCAACTAATGAAAAACTGTTTTTT
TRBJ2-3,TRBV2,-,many,CASSDPGGVLTQYF,TGTGCCAGCAGTGATCCAGGGGGGGTCCTCACGCAGTATTTT
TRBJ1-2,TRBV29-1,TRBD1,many,CSVGDRVGYTF,TGCAGCGTCGGGGACAGGGTCGGCTACACCTTC
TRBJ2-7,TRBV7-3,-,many,CASSPTTGYEQYF,TGTGCCAGCAGCCCGACTACCGGCTACGAGCAGTACTTC
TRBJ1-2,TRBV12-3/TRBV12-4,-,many,CASRDSYGYTF,TGTGCCAGCAGAGACTCCTATGGCTACACCTTC
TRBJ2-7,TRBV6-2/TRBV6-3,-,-,CASRKDSLSDSYEQYF,TGTGCCAGCAGGAAGGACAGCCTCAGCGACTCCTACGAGCAGTACTTC
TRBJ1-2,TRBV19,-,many,CASSASYGYTF,TGTGCCAGTAGTGCGTCCTATGGCTACACCTTC
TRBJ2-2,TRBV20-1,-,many,CSARESNTGELFF,TGCAGTGCTAGAGAGTCTAACACCGGGGAGCTGTTTTTT
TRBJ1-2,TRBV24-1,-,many,CATSETGRFYTF,TGTGCCACCAGTGAGACCGGTCGATTCTACACCTTC
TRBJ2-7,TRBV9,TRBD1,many,CASSEAPTTGASYEQYF,TGTGCCAGCAGCGAGGCCCCTACGACAGGGGCCTCCTACGAGCAGTACTTC
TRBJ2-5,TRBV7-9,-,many,CASSFVVAGWGTQYF,TGTGCCAGCAGCTTCGTGGTGGCAGGGTGGGGGACCCAGTACTTC
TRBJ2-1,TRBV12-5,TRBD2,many,CASGLVLGSAGGGNEQFF,TGTGCTAGTGGTTTGGTACTCGGGTCAGCGGGAGGGGGGAATGAGCAGTTCTTC
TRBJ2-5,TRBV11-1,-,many,CASSRQAFTYQETQYF,TGTGCCAGCAGCCGACAGGCCTTCACCTACCAAGAGACCCAGTACTTC
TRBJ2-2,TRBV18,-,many,CASSPPGTRSTGELFF,TGTGCCAGCTCACCACCGGGAACTAGATCCACCGGGGAGCTGTTTTTT
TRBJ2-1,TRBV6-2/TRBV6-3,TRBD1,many,CASSGHRGRLSYNEQFF,TGTGCCAGCAGTGGGCATAGGGGGCGCTTGTCCTACAATGAGCAGTTCTTC
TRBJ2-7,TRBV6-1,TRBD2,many,CASRASGGPYEQYF,TGTGCCAGCAGAGCTAGCGGAGGCCCCTACGAGCAGTACTTC
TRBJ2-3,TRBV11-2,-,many,CASSLRNTQYF,TGTGCCAGCAGCTTGCGGAATACGCAGTATTTT
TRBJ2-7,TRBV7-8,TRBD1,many,CASRRRTGSYEQYF,TGTGCCAGCAGGCGCAGGACAGGCTCCTACGAGCAGTACTTC
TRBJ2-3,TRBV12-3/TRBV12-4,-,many,CASSTHRSTDTQYF,TGTGCCAGCAGTACCCACAGAAGCACAGATACGCAGTATTTT